The rows below give T cell receptor beta chains drawn from one sample of a study of blood T cell repertoires in COVID-19. The table came from immunoSEQ multiplex PCR; TCRdb's copy has only in-frame clones and leaves some out. Counted here are about 190,000 clones, around 88% occurring once; the ten biggest clones make up 3.5% to 5%. What was sequenced was peripheral blood. These receptors were taken from a woman in her twenties or thirties with acute or convalescent COVID-19. CDR3s leave out the opening cysteine and the closing phenylalanine or tryptophan.

TRBV12-2	ASRLENDREDQPQH
TRBV14	ASSQRPDTDTQY
TRBV12-3/TRBV12-4	ASSFISGTQY
TRBV7-2	ASSQHPLAGGDNEQF
TRBV19	ASRSGGKGETQY
TRBV19	ASSIRQGRYEQY
TRBV7-8	ASSLGSVGTVFYEQY
TRBV6-5	ASSYSRASNQPQH
TRBV28	ASSTHYRGSPLH
TRBV15	ATSSQSQVEAF
TRBV21-1	ATNRDRLTNEQF
TRBV11-2	ASSLNSRTDTQY
TRBV5-6	ASSLDEEAF
TRBV18	ASSPDRVIEAF
TRBV9	ASSAVAGLAVVETDTQY
TRBV14	ASSQVGGAAGYT
TRBV5-1	ASSGGEWADTQY
TRBV2	AVAGTRVGEQF
TRBV29-1	SVDGEYAGELF
TRBV11-2	ASPSSARSCSYNSPLH
TRBV10-1	ASSESSSGSYNEQF
TRBV6-5	ASNPSEGPLH
TRBV11-3	ASSTWGGPTDTQY
TRBV20-1	SALLGSPLH
TRBV15	ATSRGGTSGKYEQF
TRBV30	AWRLAGGRGYTQY
TRBV25-1	ASVPGEGETQY
TRBV7-9	ASSLGTSTSYEQY
TRBV2	ASSEAGPRLNYEQY
TRBV19	ASQDDNQPQH
TRBV2	ASSAGYSGNTIY
TRBV6-1	ASSESYIGQGNYSNQPQH
TRBV11-3	ASSPTGTSSGGNEQF
TRBV9	ASSVQPTGEQY
TRBV19	ASSPFLSKGIGQNTEAF
TRBV2	ASSEMLAGGLDTDTQY
TRBV6-6	ASSYFIETQY
TRBV9	ASSAYTSTGELF
TRBV12-5	ASGWEGGSYNEQF
TRBV7-9	ASSLPGGTEAF
TRBV2	ASRTVGGSTNEKLF
TRBV9	ASSVGGQGAYGYT
TRBV28	ASSLFGQGAYEQY
TRBV19	ASSIDRQYSNQPQH
TRBV5-5	ASSLLASYNEQF